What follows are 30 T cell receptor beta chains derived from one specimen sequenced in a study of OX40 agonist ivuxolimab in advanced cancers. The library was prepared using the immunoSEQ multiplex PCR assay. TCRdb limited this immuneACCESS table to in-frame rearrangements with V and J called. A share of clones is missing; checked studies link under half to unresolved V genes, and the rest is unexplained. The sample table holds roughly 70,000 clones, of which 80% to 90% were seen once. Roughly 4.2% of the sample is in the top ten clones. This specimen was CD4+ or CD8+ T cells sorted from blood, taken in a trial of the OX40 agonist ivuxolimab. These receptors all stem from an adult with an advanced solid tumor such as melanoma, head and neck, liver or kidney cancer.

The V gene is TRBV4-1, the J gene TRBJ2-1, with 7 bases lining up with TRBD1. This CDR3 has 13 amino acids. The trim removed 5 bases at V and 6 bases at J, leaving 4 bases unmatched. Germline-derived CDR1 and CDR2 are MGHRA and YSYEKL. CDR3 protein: CASSDRVGNEQFF. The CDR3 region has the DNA TGCGCCAGCAGCGACAGGGTAGGCAATGAGCAGTTCTTC.

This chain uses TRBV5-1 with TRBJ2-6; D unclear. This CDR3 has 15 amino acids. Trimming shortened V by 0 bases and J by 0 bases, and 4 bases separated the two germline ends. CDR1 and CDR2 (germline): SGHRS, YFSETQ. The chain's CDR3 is CASSLGSSGANVLTF. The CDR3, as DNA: TGCGCCAGCAGCTTGGGTAGCTCTGGGGCCAACGTCCTGACTTTC.

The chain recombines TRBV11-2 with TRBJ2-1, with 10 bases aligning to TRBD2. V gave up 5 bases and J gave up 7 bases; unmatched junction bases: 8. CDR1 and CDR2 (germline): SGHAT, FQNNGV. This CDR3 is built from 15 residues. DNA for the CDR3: TGTGCCAGCAGCCCCCAAGCGGGAGGGGGGAATGAGCAGTTCTTC. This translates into CASSPQAGGGNEQFF.

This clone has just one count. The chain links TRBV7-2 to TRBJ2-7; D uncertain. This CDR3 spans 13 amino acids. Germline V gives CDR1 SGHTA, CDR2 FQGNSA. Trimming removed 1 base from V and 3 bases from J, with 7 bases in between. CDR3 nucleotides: TGTGCCAGCAGCTTAGGTCAGTTCTACGAGCAGTACTTC. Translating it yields CASSLGQFYEQYF.

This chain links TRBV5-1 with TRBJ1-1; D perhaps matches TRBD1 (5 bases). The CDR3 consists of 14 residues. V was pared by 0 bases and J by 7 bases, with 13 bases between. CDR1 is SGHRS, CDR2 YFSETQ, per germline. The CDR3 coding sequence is TGCGCCAGCAGCTTGGAGGCGGCGGGGGGTGAAGCTTTCTTT. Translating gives CASSLEAAGGEAFF.

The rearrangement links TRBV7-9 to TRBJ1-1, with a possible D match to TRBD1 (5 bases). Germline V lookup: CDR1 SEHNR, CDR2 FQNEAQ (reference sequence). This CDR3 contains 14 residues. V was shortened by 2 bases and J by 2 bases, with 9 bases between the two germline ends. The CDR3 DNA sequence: TGTGCCAGCAGCTTAAGTCAGGGTAACACTGAAGCTTTCTTT. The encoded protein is CASSLSQGNTEAFF.

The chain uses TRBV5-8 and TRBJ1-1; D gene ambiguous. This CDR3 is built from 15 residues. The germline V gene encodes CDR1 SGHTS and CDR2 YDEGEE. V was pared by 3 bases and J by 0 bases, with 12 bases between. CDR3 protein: CASSSLPGMNTEAFF. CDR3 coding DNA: TGTGCCAGCAGCTCCCTCCCCGGGATGAACACTGAAGCTTTCTTT.

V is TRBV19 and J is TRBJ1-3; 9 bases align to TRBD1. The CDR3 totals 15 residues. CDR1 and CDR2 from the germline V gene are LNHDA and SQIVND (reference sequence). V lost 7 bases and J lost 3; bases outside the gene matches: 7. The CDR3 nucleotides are TGTGCCAGTACCTGGGACAGGGTGAATGGAAACACCATATATTTT. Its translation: CASTWDRVNGNTIYF.

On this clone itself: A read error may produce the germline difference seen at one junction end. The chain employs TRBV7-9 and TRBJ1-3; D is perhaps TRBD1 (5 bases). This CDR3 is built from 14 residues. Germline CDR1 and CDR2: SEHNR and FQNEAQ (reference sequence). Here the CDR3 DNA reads TGCGCCAGCAGCCTGGGGGGCTCTGGAAACACCATATATTTT. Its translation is CASSLGGSGNTIYF.

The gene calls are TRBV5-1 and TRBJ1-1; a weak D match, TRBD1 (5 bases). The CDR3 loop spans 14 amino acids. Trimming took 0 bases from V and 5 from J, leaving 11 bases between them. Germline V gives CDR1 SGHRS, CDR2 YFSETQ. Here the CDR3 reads CASSLAPGGTEAFF. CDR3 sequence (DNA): TGCGCCAGCAGCTTGGCCCCGGGGGGGACTGAAGCTTTCTTT. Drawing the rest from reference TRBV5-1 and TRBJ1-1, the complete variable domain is KAGVTQTPRYLIKTRGQQVTLSCSPISGHRSVSWYQQTPGQGLQFLFEYFSETQRNKGNFPGRFSGRQFSNSRSEMNVSTLELGDSALYLCASSLAPGGTEAFFGQGTRLTVV.

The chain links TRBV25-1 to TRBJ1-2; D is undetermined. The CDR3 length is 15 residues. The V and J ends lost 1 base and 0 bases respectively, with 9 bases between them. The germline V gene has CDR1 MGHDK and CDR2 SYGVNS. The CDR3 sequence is CASSEWSASNYGYTF. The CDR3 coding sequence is TGTGCCAGCAGTGAATGGTCAGCCTCTAACTATGGCTACACCTTC.

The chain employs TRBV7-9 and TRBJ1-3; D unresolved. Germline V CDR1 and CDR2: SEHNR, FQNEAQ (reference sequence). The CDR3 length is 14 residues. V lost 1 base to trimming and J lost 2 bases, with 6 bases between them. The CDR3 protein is CASSLVQTGNTIYF. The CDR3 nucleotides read TGTGCCAGCAGCTTAGTACAAACTGGAAACACCATATATTTT.

The CDR3 spells CASIKGRGRFNEQFF. In nucleotides, the CDR3 is TGTGCCAGCATAAAAGGGCGGGGCAGGTTTAATGAGCAGTTCTTC. The genes are TRBV28 and TRBJ2-1; D is perhaps TRBD2 (6 bases). This CDR3 comprises 15 residues. Trimming took 7 bases from V and 7 from J, leaving 20 bases between them. Germline loops: CDR1 MDHEN, CDR2 SYDVKM. The full variable domain, in which reference TRBV28 and TRBJ2-1 provide the parts outside the CDR3, is DVKVTQSSRYLVKRTGEKVFLECVQDMDHENMFWYRQDPGLGLRLIYFSYDVKMKEKGDIPEGYSVSREKKERFSLILESASTNQTSMYLCASIKGRGRFNEQFFGPGTRLTVL.

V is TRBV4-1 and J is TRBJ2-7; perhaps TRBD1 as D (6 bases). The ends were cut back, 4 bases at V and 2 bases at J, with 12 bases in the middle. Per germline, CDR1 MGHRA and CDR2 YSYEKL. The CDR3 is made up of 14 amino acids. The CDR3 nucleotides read TGCGCCAGCAGCCTACCGGGACAACCCTACGAGCAGTACTTC. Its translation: CASSLPGQPYEQYF.

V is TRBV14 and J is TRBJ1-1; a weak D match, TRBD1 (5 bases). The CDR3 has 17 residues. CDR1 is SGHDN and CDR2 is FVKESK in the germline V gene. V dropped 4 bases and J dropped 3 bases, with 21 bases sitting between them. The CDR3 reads CASSLSRGPFVYTEAFF. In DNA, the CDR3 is TGTGCCAGCAGCCTCAGTCGGGGCCCCTTCGTGTACACTGAAGCTTTCTTT.

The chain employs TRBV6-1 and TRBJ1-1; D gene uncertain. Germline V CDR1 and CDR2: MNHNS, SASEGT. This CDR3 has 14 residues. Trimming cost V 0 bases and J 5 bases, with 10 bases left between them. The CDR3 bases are TGTGCCAGCAGTGAAGCGCATAGGGAGACTGAAGCTTTCTTT. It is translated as CASSEAHRETEAFF.

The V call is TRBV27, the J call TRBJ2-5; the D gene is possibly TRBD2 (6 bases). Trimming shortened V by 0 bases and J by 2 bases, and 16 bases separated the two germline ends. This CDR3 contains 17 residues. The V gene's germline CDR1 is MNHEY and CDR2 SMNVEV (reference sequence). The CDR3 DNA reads TGTGCCAGCAGTTTATCTTCCGGAGGGCCAAATCAAGAGACCCAGTACTTC. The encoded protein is CASSLSSGGPNQETQYF.

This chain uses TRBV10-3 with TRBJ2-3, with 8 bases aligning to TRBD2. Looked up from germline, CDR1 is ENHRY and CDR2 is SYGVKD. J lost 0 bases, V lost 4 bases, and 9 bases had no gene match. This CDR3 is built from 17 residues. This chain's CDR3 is CAISAGRGQASTDTQYF. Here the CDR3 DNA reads TGTGCCATCAGTGCCGGGAGGGGCCAGGCTAGCACAGATACGCAGTATTTT.

CDR3 region: CASSPDRAIGYTF. The CDR3 DNA reads TGTGCCAGCTCACCCGACAGGGCTATCGGCTACACCTTC. The chain uses TRBV18 and TRBJ1-2; 7 bases agree with TRBD1. V was pared by 3 bases and J by 8 bases, with 6 bases of the junction left unmatched. The CDR3 contains 13 residues. Per the germline V gene, CDR1 is KGHSH and CDR2 is LQKENI.

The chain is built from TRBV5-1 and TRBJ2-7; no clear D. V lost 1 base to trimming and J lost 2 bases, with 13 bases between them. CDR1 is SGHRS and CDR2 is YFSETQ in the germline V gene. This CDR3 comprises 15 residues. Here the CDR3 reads CASSLSPGPAYEQYF. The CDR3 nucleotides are TGCGCCAGCAGCTTGTCTCCAGGACCGGCCTACGAGCAGTACTTC.

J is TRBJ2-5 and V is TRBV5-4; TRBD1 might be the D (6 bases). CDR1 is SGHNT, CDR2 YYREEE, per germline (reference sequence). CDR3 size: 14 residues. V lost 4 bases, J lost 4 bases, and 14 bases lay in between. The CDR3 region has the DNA TGTGCCAGCAGCCCCGCGCAGGGGCCAGAGACCCAGTACTTC. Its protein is CASSPAQGPETQYF.

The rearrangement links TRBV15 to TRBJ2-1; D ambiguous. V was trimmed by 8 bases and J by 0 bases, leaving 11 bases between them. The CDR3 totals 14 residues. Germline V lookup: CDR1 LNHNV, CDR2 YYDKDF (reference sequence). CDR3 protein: CATRGADSYNEQFF. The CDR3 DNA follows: TGTGCCACCCGAGGCGCGGACTCCTACAATGAGCAGTTCTTC.

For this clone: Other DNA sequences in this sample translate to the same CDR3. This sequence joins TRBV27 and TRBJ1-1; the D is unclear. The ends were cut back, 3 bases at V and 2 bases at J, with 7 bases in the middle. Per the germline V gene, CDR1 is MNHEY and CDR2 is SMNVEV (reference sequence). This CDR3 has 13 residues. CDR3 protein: CASSFTGNTEAFF. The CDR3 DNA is TGTGCCAGCAGTTTCACGGGAAACACTGAAGCTTTCTTT.

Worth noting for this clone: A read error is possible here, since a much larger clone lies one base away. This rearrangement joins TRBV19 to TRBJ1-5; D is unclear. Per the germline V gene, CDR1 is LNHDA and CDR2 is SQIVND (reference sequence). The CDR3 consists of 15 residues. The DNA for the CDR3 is TGTGCCGGTAGTATGCGGCAGGTCGGTAATCAGCCCCAGCATTTT. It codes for CAGSMRQVGNQPQHF.

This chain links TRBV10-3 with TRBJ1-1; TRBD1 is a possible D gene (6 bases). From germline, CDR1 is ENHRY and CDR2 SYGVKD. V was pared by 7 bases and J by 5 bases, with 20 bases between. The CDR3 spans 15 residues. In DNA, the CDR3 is TGTGCCATCACCAAAACTTGGCAGGGGCCGACTGAAGCTTTCTTT. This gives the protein CAITKTWQGPTEAFF.

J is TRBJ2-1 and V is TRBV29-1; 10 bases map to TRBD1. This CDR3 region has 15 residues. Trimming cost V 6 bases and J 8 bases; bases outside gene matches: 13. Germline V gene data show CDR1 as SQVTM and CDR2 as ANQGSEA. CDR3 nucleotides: TGCAGCGTCCAAGGGGGGACAGGGGTATGGTATGAGCAGTTCTTC. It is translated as CSVQGGTGVWYEQFF.

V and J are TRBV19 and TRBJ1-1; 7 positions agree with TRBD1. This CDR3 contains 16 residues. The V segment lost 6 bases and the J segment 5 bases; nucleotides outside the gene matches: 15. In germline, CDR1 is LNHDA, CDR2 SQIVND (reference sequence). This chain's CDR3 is CASRPADPTGATEAFF. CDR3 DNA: TGTGCCAGTAGACCTGCCGACCCTACAGGGGCAACTGAAGCTTTCTTT.

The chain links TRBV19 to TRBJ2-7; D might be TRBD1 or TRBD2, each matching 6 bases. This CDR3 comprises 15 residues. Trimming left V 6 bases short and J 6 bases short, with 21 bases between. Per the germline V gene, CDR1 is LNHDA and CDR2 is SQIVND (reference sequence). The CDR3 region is CASSPGGQGPGEQYF. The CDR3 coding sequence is TGTGCCAGTAGCCCCGGGGGCCAGGGCCCCGGCGAGCAGTACTTC.

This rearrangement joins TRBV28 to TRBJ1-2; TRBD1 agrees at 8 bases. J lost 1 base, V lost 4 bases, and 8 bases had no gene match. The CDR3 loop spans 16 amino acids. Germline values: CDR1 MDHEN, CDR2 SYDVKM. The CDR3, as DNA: TGTGCCAGCAGTTCCCACGGGACAGGACTTAACTATGGCTACACCTTC. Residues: CASSSHGTGLNYGYTF.

The CDR3: CASSWRAGPDTQYF. DNA of the CDR3: TGTGCCAGCAGTTGGCGAGCGGGCCCAGATACGCAGTATTTT. The J gene is TRBJ2-3, the V gene TRBV6-5, with D perhaps TRBD2 (6 bases). This CDR3 contains 14 residues. Deletions cut 4 bases from V and 4 bases from J, with 12 bases between. Germline CDR1 and CDR2: MNHEY and SVGAGI.